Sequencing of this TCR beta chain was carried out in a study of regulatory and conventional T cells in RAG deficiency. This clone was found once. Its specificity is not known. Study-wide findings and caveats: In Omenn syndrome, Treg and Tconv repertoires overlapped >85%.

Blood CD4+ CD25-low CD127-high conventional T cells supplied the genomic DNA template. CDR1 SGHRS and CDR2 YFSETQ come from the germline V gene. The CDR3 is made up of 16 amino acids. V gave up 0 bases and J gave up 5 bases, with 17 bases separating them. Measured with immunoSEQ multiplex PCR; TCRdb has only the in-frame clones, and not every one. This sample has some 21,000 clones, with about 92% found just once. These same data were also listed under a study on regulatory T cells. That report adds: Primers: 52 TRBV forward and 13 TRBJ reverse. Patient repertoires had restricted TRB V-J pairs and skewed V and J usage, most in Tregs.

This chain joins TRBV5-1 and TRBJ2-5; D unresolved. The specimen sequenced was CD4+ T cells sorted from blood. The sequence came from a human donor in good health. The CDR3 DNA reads TGCGCCAGCAGCTTGGCCCCTACCCCAGGTCAGGAGACCCAGTACTTC. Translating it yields CASSLAPTPGQETQYF.